This T cell receptor (beta chain) was found in a study of blood T cell repertoires in COVID-19. Repertoires were generated with immunoSEQ multiplex PCR, while TCRdb's copy carries only in-frame clones and drops some. The table has 100,000 to 150,000 clones, around nine tenths seen once. Germline assignment: CDR1 SGHKS and CDR2 YYEKEE (reference sequence). Between the trimmed V and J ends, which lost 3 bases and 2 bases, there was a span of 17 bases. CDR3 length equals 16 residues. V gene TRBV5-5 combines with J gene TRBJ2-5, with D maybe TRBD2 (6 bases). The sequencing input was peripheral blood. The TCR originated in an elderly woman with acute or convalescent COVID-19. The CDR3 region is CASSWGGTGLQETQYF. The CDR3 DNA is TGTGCCAGCAGCTGGGGAGGAACAGGTCTTCAAGAGACCCAGTACTTC.